This T cell receptor (beta chain) was obtained from a study of CXCR3-negative and CXCR3-positive naive CD8 T cells. Regarding this clonotype: The antigen is unknown.

Notes on the study in general: Naive CXCR3-negative cells resembled naive CXCR3-positive cells in TRBV-TRBJ usage; memory cells differed. TCR strength was inferred from TRB CDR3 properties, while surface CD5 was comparable between naive subsets. High diversity, comparable across both naive subsets, contrasted with much lower diversity in memory CD8+ cells.

The method, 5' RACE with UMI labels, was used to prepare the TRB cDNA libraries. TCRdb re-called the 5' RACE reads and catalogs CDR3 proteins one per entry, DNA excluded. The sample shows tens of thousands of distinct CDR3 sequences, and more than 1.5% sits with its ten largest clones. The CDR3 contains 17 residues. Germline V lookup: CDR1 SGHRS, CDR2 YFSETQ. Naive CD8+ T cells displayed a CD45RO-CCR7+CD27+CD95- phenotype. Sequencing input: naive CXCR3- CD8+ T cells from blood. This sample's subset: CD45RO-CCR7+CD27+CD95- naive CD8+ T cells lacking CXCR3 (TNR3-). V usage is TRBV5-1 and J usage is TRBJ1-1; the D call from TCRdb, TRBD1, cannot be confirmed without DNA. This receptor was taken from a human donor in good health. Some clones in this sample may be carry-over from other donors' samples. CDR3 amino acids: CASSTGNRGLVGTEAFF.